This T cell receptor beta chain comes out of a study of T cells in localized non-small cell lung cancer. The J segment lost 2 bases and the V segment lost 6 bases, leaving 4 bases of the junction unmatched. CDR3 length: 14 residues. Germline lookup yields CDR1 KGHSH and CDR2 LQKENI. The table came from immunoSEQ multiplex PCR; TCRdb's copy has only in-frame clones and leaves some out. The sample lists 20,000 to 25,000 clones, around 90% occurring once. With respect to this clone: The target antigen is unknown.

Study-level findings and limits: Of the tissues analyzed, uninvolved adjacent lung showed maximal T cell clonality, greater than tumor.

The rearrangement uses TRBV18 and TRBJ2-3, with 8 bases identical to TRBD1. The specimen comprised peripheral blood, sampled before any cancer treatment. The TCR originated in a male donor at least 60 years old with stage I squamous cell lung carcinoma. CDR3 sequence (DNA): TGTGCCAGCTCTCTGACAGGGGCCACAGATACGCAGTATTTT. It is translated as CASSLTGATDTQYF.